These 25 T cell receptor beta chains were sequenced from one sample in a study of multiple sclerosis patients with progressive multifocal leukoencephalopathy. The time point is: approximately twelve months of natalizumab therapy. Assay used: immunoSEQ multiplex PCR; TCRdb lists only in-frame clones, some missing. The sample lists more than 20,000 clones; around 90% were seen once. Sequencing was performed on PBMCs, taken from a patient treated with natalizumab. The receptors here all came from a man between 25 and 39 years old with multiple sclerosis.

The chain joins TRBV4-3 to TRBJ1-4; D is unresolved. V was clipped by 1 base and J by 5 bases, with 11 bases between them. This CDR3 is built from 15 residues. Germline V gene lookup returns CDR1 LGHNA and CDR2 YSLEER. The CDR3 is CASSQGRNRNEKLFF. CDR3 DNA: TGCGCCAGCAGCCAAGGAAGGAACAGAAATGAAAAACTGTTTTTT.

The chain employs TRBV11-2 and TRBJ2-3; TRBD2 is a possible D gene (6 bases). CDR3 length equals 15 residues. Trimming removed 10 bases at V and 0 bases at J, with 17 bases between. Germline-derived CDR1 and CDR2 are SGHAT and FQNNGV. The CDR3 nucleotides read TGTGCCACCACTCGGACTATTCCTAGCACAGATACGCAGTATTTT. Protein: CATTRTIPSTDTQYF.

The chain joins TRBV18 to TRBJ2-2; TRBD1 aligns across 7 bases. Germline CDR1 reads KGHSH; CDR2 reads LQKENI. With V trimmed by 1 base and J by 6 bases, 17 bases remained unmatched. There are 19 residues in the CDR3. CDR3 DNA: TGTGCCAGCTCACCACGTTATATACCGAGAGACAGGGCCCCCGGGGAGCTGTTTTTT. Protein product: CASSPRYIPRDRAPGELFF. Full variable domain (missing parts from reference TRBV18 and TRBJ2-2): NAGVMQNPRHLVRRRGQEARLRCSPMKGHSHVYWYRQLPEEGLKFMVYLQKENIIDESGMPKERFSAEFPKEGPSILRIQQVVRGDSAAYFCASSPRYIPRDRAPGELFFGEGSRLTVL.

J is TRBJ2-3 and V is TRBV5-1; D could derive from TRBD1 or TRBD2 (5 bases each). Trimming shortened V by 6 bases and J by 4 bases, and 18 bases separated the two germline ends. The CDR3 loop spans 15 amino acids. Germline V lookup: CDR1 SGHRS, CDR2 YFSETQ. CDR3 DNA: TGCGCCAGCACACCCAAAGGGACGGCCTCAGATACGCAGTATTTT. This translates into CASTPKGTASDTQYF.

The chain has TRBV29-1 and TRBJ1-5, with 12 positions matching TRBD1. CDR1 is SQVTM and CDR2 is ANQGSEA in the germline V gene. The CDR3 loop spans 14 amino acids. V lost 6 bases and J lost 6; bases outside the gene matches: 6. The CDR3: CSVAGQGAGQPQHF. The CDR3, as DNA: TGCAGCGTCGCGGGACAGGGGGCGGGTCAGCCCCAGCATTTT.

This chain joins TRBV7-2 and TRBJ2-1, with 7 bases that match TRBD2. V trimming: 6 bases; J trimming: 10 bases; junction bases outside the gene matches: 9. The CDR3 is 13 residues long. The germline V gene has CDR1 SGHTA and CDR2 FQGNSA. The CDR3 coding sequence is TGTGCCAGCAGACCGACTAGCCTCGCGGAGCAGTTCTTC. Protein product: CASRPTSLAEQFF.

The J gene is TRBJ2-5, the V gene TRBV7-9; tentative D call: TRBD2 (6 bases). Trimming removed 6 bases at V and 4 bases at J, with 18 bases between. CDR3 length: 15 residues. The germline gives CDR1 SEHNR, CDR2 FQNEAQ (reference sequence). CDR3 loop: CASREGPAGGETQYF. The CDR3 nucleotides are TGTGCCAGCAGAGAGGGCCCGGCCGGGGGAGAGACCCAGTACTTC.

V usage is TRBV7-9 and J usage is TRBJ2-7; the D call may be TRBD1 or TRBD2 (7 bases each). The CDR3 length is 15 residues. The V end was cut by 6 bases, the J end by 6 bases, with 21 bases between. CDR1 is SEHNR, CDR2 FQNEAQ, per germline (reference sequence). The CDR3 DNA follows: TGTGCCAGCAGTTATAATCAACAGGGGAGGGGCGAGCAGTACTTC. Protein sequence: CASSYNQQGRGEQYF.

The chain couples TRBV7-3 to TRBJ2-1; no clear D gene. V lost 1 base to trimming and J lost 5 bases, with 6 bases between them. The CDR3 is 13 amino acids. Germline CDR1 reads SGHTA; CDR2 reads FQGTGA. CDR3 nucleotide sequence: TGTGCCAGCAGCTTAAGGCTGAACAATGAGCAGTTCTTC. This sequence encodes CASSLRLNNEQFF.

The chain carries TRBV6-1 and TRBJ2-3, with unresolved D. The CDR3 has 14 residues. V dropped 2 bases and J dropped 0 bases, with 6 bases sitting between them. Germline-derived CDR1 and CDR2 are MNHNS and SASEGT. CDR3 amino acids: CASSELGSTDTQYF. The CDR3 DNA reads TGTGCCAGCAGTGAATTGGGCAGCACAGATACGCAGTATTTT.

This clone appeared a single time. The chain carries TRBV7-9 and TRBJ2-3; D remains unclear. From germline, CDR1 is SEHNR and CDR2 FQNEAQ (reference sequence). This CDR3 spans 11 amino acids. Deletions cut 8 bases from V and 6 bases from J, with 9 bases between. CDR3 protein: CASQKSDTQYF. As DNA, the CDR3 is TGTGCCAGCCAGAAGTCGGATACGCAGTATTTT.

The genes are TRBV20-1 and TRBJ1-1, with unresolved D. The CDR3 spans 11 residues. With 5 bases removed from V and 11 bases from J, the gap between germline ends came to 15 bases. Germline lookup yields CDR1 DFQATT and CDR2 SNEGSKA (reference sequence). The CDR3 region is CSALDRERAFF. The CDR3 DNA reads as TGCAGTGCTCTAGACCGGGAACGGGCTTTCTTT.

CDR3 sequence reads: CASGFGGLAGRGGTDTQYF. The CDR3, as DNA: TGTGCTAGTGGTTTTGGTGGTCTAGCGGGTCGAGGGGGCACAGATACGCAGTATTTT. This rearrangement joins TRBV12-5 to TRBJ2-3; 8 positions agree with TRBD2. V lost 3 bases, J lost 1 base, and 15 bases stayed unmatched. The length of the CDR3 is 19 residues. CDR1 and CDR2 (germline): LGHNT, FRNRAP.

J is TRBJ2-1 and V is TRBV11-2; tentative D call: TRBD2 (5 bases). The CDR3 sequence is 16 residues long. V dropped 0 bases and J dropped 2 bases, with 11 bases sitting between them. Germline assignment: CDR1 SGHAT and CDR2 FQNNGV. CDR3 region: CASSLEIGKAYNEQFF. The CDR3 DNA is TGTGCCAGCAGCTTAGAGATCGGGAAGGCCTACAATGAGCAGTTCTTC.

Concerning this clone itself: The same CDR3 is also encoded by other DNA sequences in this sample. V and J are TRBV10-2 and TRBJ2-7; TRBD2 aligns across 9 bases. Unmatched junction bases numbered 19, after V lost 7 bases and J lost 6 bases. Germline CDR1 reads WSHSY; CDR2 reads SAAADI. CDR3 size: 17 residues. The CDR3 sequence is CASKGLERASGTGEQYF. Written as DNA, the CDR3 is TGCGCCAGCAAAGGCCTGGAACGTGCTAGCGGGACGGGCGAGCAGTACTTC.

This rearrangement joins TRBV30 to TRBJ1-2; TRBD1 matches at 8 bases. CDR3 length equals 16 residues. After removal of 0 bases from V and 6 bases from J, the junction contained 12 bases not matched to a gene. Germline CDR1 reads GTSNPN; CDR2 reads SVGIG (reference sequence). The CDR3 coding sequence is TGTGCCTGGAGTGTATACCCAGGGGGCAGTTCAAATGGCTACACCTTC. Translation: CAWSVYPGGSSNGYTF.

About this clone: The same CDR3 is also encoded by other DNA sequences in this sample. The CDR3 is CASRLIGLAGGVSTDTQYF. The CDR3 DNA follows: TGTGCCAGCAGGCTGATCGGGCTAGCGGGAGGAGTGAGCACAGATACGCAGTATTTT. The chain is built from TRBV7-8 and TRBJ2-3; TRBD2 matches 11 bases. The CDR3 runs to 19 residues. CDR1 SGHVS and CDR2 FQNEAQ come from the germline V gene. Trimming took 6 bases from V and 0 from J; bases not matched to a gene: 14.

The CDR3 bases are TGTGCCAGCAGCGTAAAAATTAGCGGGAGTCCAGATACGCAGTATTTT. Amino acid sequence: CASSVKISGSPDTQYF. This chain joins TRBV9 and TRBJ2-3, with 9 bases fitting TRBD2. The CDR3 runs 16 residues. V lost 1 base, J lost 4 bases, and 7 bases stayed unmatched. Germline CDR1 and CDR2: SGDLS and YYNGEE.

This clone has just one count. This chain joins TRBV29-1 and TRBJ2-1, with 8 bases fitting TRBD1. Germline values: CDR1 SQVTM, CDR2 ANQGSEA. This CDR3 contains 12 residues. The trim removed 7 bases at V and 10 bases at J, leaving 9 bases unmatched. The CDR3 nucleotides read TGCAGCGCTAAGACAGGGGCCCACGAGCAGTTCTTC. Its translation is CSAKTGAHEQFF.

The gene calls are TRBV4-2 and TRBJ2-7; TRBD2 matches at 7 bases. The V gene's germline CDR1 is LGHNA and CDR2 YNFKEQ. The V gene end was trimmed by 0 bases and the J gene end by 3 bases; junction bases not matched to a gene: 2. This CDR3 comprises 14 residues. The CDR3 protein is CASSQELASYEQYF. The CDR3, as DNA: TGTGCCAGCAGCCAAGAACTAGCGAGCTACGAGCAGTACTTC.

The chain employs TRBV29-1 and TRBJ2-2, with D unresolved. V was trimmed by 6 bases and J by 6 bases, leaving 14 bases between them. The CDR3 runs 13 residues. Germline CDR1 and CDR2: SQVTM and ANQGSEA. In nucleotides, the CDR3 is TGCAGCGTCGCCGACCTGGCGGCCGGGGAGCTGTTTTTT. Residues: CSVADLAAGELFF.

The chain has TRBV13 and TRBJ2-3, with TRBD2 matching over 8 bases. CDR1 and CDR2 (germline): PRHDT, FYEKMQ (reference sequence). V shed 0 bases, J shed 3 bases, and the junction held 5 bases outside the gene matches. The CDR3 is made up of 16 amino acids. CDR3 nucleotide sequence: TGTGCCAGCAGCTTAGGGTTAGCGGGGTCAACAGATACGCAGTATTTT. Residues: CASSLGLAGSTDTQYF.

V usage is TRBV30 and J usage is TRBJ1-5; tentative D call: TRBD1 (5 bases). The CDR3 has 16 residues. V lost 2 bases, J lost 1 base, and 15 bases lay in between. Germline CDR1 reads GTSNPN; CDR2 reads SVGIG (reference sequence). CDR3 nucleotides: TGTGCCTGGAGTTGGGGGTCGGGGCAGAGCAATCAGCCCCAGCATTTT. As protein: CAWSWGSGQSNQPQHF.

The chain has TRBV19 and TRBJ2-2; D not certain. Germline CDR1 reads LNHDA; CDR2 reads SQIVND (reference sequence). There are 12 residues in the CDR3. V shed 7 bases and J shed 1 base, with 4 bases lying between them. CDR3 sequence reads: CASNLNTGELFF. In nucleotides, the CDR3 is TGTGCCAGTAACCTGAACACCGGGGAGCTGTTTTTT.

This chain uses TRBV11-2 with TRBJ2-7, with D possibly matching TRBD2 (6 bases). The V end was cut by 10 bases, the J end by 2 bases, with 15 bases between. Per germline, CDR1 SGHAT and CDR2 FQNNGV. The length of the CDR3 is 13 residues. CDR3 nucleotides: TGTGCCACGGAGGGCCCCGAGACCTACGAGCAGTACTTC. Translated, it gives CATEGPETYEQYF.